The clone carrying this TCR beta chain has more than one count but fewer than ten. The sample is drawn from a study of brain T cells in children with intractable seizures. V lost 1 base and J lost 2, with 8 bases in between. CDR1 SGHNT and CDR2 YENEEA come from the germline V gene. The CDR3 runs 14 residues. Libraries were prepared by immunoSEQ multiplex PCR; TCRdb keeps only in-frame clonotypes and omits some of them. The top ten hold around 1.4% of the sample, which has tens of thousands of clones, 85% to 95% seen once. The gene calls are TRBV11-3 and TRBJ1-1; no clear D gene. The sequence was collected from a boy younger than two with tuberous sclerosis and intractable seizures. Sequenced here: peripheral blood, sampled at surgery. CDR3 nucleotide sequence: TGTGCCAGCAGCTTAGGTCACCTAAACACTGAAGCTTTCTTT. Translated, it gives CASSLGHLNTEAFF.